This T cell receptor (beta chain) was found in a study of a mutant IDH1 vaccine in newly diagnosed glioma (dated by TCRdb to about 2021). In the study overall: Vaccination began 4-6 weeks after radiotherapy alone, or alongside temozolomide cycles in the chemotherapy-containing groups. Peripheral blood was drawn at six visits: V03 (baseline), V05, V07, V10, V12 and V13. Longitudinal TCRB deep sequencing was performed for roughly 24 treated patients wherever samples were available for exploratory analyses. Before enrollment, patients had received standard therapy of radiotherapy alone, temozolomide alone, or radiochemotherapy with temozolomide; most received the combination. Visit V12 was the week-35 safety follow-up and visit V13 was the week-47 end of study. Of the approximately 33 treated patients, approximately 62% were male and approximately 38% were female, and the mean age was around 40 years. General conclusions and limits of the study: It was noted by the authors that analyses of patient blood samples could not be reproduced owing to sample limitations. Across multiple MHC alleles, vaccine-induced immune responses were seen in nearly 95% of patients. Availability determined which PBMC samples were chosen for TCRB deep sequencing. Pseudoprogression seemed to be unrelated to changes in the top peripheral T cell clonotypes found by TCRB sequencing.

To prepare the library, the immunoSEQ multiplex PCR assay was applied. Rearranged TCR beta chain sequences were amplified using the hsTCRB Kit according to the manufacturer's protocol. An Illumina MiSeq was used to sequence the TCRB libraries. Turning to the authors' computational methods: The proprietary platform of the kit vendor was used for demultiplexing, trimming and gene mapping. TCRdb took over this immuneACCESS table, retaining in-frame rearrangements with V and J assigned. Such tables are incomplete; in checked studies, under half of the missing clones stem from an unresolved V gene, and the remainder is unexplained. The D gene and trimming were derived from the DNA, and the V and J assignments and clone size from that table. The sample table records 50,000 to 70,000 clones; approximately 81% of these occur just once. The ten largest clones add up to about 4.1% of the sample. Concerning this clone: Its antigen is still unknown. Qualities for individual bases were not recorded, and no much larger clone is one base off.

In the paper's terms, the time point label means: week 35, safety follow-up. Every vaccine dose consisted of 300 ug of a 20-mer mutant IDH1 peptide in Montanide, administered subcutaneously together with topical imiquimod. Eight vaccinations were administered to patients in weeks 1, 3, 5, 7, 11, 15, 19 and 23, corresponding to visits V03 through V10. All donors had newly diagnosed IDH1-mutant astrocytomas of WHO grade 3 or 4 that showed loss of nuclear ATRX. The samples were drawn from NOA16, a multicentre, single-arm, open-label phase I trial in Germany that tested a mutant IDH1 peptide vaccine in humans for the first time. Genomic DNA for TCRB sequencing was extracted from EDTA blood using the DNeasy Blood and Tissue Kit. CDR3 length: 15 amino acids, cysteine to phenylalanine. The DNA shown is the 45-base CDR3, in frame from base 1. Via the germline V gene, CDR1 is SGHRS and CDR2 YFSETQ. The germline ends are 7 bases apart after V is trimmed by 0 bases and J by 1 base.

Recombination connected TRBV5-1 to TRBJ2-2; the D gene remains uncertain. This receptor was obtained from a man aged 25-45 years with glioma. The sample was PBMCs, taken from a glioma patient whose treatment included an IDH1 peptide vaccine. The base sequence is TGCGCCAGCAGCTTGGGCCAGAGGAACACCGGGGAGCTGTTTTTT. Its coded protein is CASSLGQRNTGELFF.